Here is one T cell receptor beta chain with its context. The target antigen is unknown. The data were obtained in a study of OX40 agonist ivuxolimab in advanced cancers. Notes on the study in general: Low clonal expansion, among the lowest seen, marked partial responders at 0.1-3.0 mg/kg.

The repertoire was sequenced with immunoSEQ multiplex PCR; TCRdb's copy has only in-frame clones and lacks some. The repertoire holds under 80,000 clones, with approximately 80% as singletons. This receptor was taken from an adult with an advanced solid tumor such as melanoma, head and neck, liver or kidney cancer. Material: CD4+ or CD8+ T cells sorted from blood, obtained in a trial of the OX40 agonist ivuxolimab.

The CDR3 protein is CASSSQLFSGNTIYF. Here the CDR3 DNA reads TGTGCCAGCAGCTCGCAGTTGTTCTCTGGAAACACCATATATTTT. V and J are TRBV13 and TRBJ1-3; no reliable D call. Deletions cut 4 bases from V and 0 bases from J, with 10 bases between. Germline CDR1 and CDR2: PRHDT and FYEKMQ (reference sequence). This CDR3 has 15 residues. The full variable domain, its missing parts supplied by reference TRBV13 and TRBJ1-3, is AAGVIQSPRHLIKEKRETATLKCYPIPRHDTVYWYQQGPGQDPQFLISFYEKMQSDKGSIPDRFSAQQFSDYHSELNMSSLELGDSALYFCASSSQLFSGNTIYFGEGSWLTVV.